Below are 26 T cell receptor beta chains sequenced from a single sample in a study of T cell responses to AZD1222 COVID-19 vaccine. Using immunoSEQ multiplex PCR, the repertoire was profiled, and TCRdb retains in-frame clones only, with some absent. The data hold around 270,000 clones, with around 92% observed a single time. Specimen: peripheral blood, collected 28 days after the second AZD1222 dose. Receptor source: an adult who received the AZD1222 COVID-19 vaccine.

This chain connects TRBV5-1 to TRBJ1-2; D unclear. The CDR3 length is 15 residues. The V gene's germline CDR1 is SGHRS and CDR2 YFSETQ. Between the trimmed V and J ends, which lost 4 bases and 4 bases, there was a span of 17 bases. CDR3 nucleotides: TGCGCCAGCAGCACGGCGCAGGCAGCCGGCTATGGCTACACCTTC. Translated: CASSTAQAAGYGYTF.

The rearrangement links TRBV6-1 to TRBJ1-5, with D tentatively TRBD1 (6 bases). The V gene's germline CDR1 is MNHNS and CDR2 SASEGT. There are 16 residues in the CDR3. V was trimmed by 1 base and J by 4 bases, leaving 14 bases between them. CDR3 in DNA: TGTGCCAGCAGTGAAGTAGGAGGGGGACTAAATCAGCCCCAGCATTTT. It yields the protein CASSEVGGGLNQPQHF.

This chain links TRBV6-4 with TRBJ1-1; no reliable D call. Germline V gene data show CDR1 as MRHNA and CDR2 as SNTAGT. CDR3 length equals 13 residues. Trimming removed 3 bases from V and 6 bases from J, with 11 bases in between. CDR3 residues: CASSDGVTAEAFF. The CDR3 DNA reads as TGTGCCAGCAGTGATGGGGTAACCGCTGAAGCTTTCTTT.

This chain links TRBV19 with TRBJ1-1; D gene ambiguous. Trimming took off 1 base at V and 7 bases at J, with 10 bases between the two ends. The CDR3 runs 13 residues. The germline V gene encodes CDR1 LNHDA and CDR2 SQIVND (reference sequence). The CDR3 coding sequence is TGTGCCAGTAGTATAGGGCGTATGGGTGAAGCTTTCTTT. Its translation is CASSIGRMGEAFF.

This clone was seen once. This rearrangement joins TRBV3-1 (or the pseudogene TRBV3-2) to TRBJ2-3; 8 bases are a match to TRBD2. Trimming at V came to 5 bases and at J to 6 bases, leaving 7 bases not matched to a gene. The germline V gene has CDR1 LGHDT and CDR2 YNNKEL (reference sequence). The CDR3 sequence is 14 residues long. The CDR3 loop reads CASSSPGLVDTQYF. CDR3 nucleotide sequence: TGTGCCAGCAGCAGTCCGGGACTAGTGGATACGCAGTATTTT.

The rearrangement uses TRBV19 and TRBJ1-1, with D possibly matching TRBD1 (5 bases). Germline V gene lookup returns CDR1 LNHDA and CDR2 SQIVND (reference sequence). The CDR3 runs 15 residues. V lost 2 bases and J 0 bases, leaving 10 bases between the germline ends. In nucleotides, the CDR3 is TGTGCCAGTAGTATATCGGGGGACCTGAACACTGAAGCTTTCTTT. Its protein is CASSISGDLNTEAFF.

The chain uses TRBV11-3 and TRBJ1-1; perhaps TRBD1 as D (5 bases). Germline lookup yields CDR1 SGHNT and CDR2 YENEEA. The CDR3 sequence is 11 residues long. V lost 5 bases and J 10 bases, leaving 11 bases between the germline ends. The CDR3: CASSQGGPAFF. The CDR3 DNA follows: TGTGCCAGCAGCCAGGGTGGCCCAGCTTTCTTT. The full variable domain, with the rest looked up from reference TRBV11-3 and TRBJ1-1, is EAGVVQSPRYKIIEKKQPVAFWCNPISGHNTLYWYLQNLGQGPELLIRYENEEAVDDSQLPKDRFSAERLKGVDSTLKIQPAELGDSAVYLCASSQGGPAFFGQGTRLTVV.

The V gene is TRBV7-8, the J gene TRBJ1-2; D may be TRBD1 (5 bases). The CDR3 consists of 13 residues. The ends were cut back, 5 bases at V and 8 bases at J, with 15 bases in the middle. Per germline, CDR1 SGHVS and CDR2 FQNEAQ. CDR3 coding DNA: TGTGCCAGCAGCCCTGGGTTGGGGCGGGGCTACACCTTC. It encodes CASSPGLGRGYTF.

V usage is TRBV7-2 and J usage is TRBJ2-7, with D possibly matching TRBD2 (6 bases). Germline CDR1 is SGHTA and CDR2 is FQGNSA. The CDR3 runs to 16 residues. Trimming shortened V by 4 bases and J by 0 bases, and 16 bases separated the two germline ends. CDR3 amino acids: CASSYSGGMSSYEQYF. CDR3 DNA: TGTGCCAGCAGCTACTCCGGCGGGATGAGCTCCTACGAGCAGTACTTC.

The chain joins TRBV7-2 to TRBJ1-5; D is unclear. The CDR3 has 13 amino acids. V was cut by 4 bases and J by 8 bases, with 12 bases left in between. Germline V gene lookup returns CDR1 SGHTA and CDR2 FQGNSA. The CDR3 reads CASSSRRREPQHF. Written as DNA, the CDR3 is TGTGCCAGCAGCTCACGTAGACGGGAGCCCCAGCATTTT. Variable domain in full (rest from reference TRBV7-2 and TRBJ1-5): GAGVSQSPSNKVTEKGKDVELRCDPISGHTALYWYRQSLGQGLEFLIYFQGNSAPDKSGLPSDRFSAERTGGSVSTLTIQRTQQEDSAVYLCASSSRRREPQHFGDGTRLSIL.

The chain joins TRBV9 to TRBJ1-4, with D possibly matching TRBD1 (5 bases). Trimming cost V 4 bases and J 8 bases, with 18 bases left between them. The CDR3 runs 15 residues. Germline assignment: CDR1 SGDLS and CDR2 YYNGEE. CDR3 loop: CASSLRGIPGEKLFF. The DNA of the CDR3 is TGTGCCAGCAGCCTCCGAGGGATCCCAGGGGAAAAACTGTTTTTT.

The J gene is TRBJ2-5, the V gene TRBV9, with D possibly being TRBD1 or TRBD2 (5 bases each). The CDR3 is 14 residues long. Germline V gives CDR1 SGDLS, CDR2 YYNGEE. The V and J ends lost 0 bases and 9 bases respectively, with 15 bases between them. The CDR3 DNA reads TGTGCCAGCAGCGTAGAAGCGGAGCTGGGGGCCCAGTACTTC. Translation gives CASSVEAELGAQYF.

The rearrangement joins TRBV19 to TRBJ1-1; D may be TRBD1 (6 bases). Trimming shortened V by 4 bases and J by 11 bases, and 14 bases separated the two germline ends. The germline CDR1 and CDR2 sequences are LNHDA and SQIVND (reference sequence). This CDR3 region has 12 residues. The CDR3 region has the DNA TGTGCCAGTAGTACCGCCCGGACAGCCGCTTTCTTT. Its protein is CASSTARTAAFF.

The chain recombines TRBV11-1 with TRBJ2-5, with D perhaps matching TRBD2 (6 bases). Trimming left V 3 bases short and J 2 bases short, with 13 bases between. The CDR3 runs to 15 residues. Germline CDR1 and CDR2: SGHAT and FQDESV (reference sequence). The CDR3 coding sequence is TGTGCCAGCAGCTTGGGGGGTATCCATCAAGAGACCCAGTACTTC. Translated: CASSLGGIHQETQYF.

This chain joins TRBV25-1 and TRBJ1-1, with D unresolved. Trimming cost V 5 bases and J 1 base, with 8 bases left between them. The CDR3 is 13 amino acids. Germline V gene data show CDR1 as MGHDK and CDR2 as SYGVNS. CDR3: CASSQEPNTEAFF. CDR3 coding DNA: TGTGCCAGCAGTCAGGAGCCGAACACTGAAGCTTTCTTT.

CDR3 residues: CASSQDYPSGYYEQYF. In nucleotides, the CDR3 is TGCGCCAGCAGCCAAGATTATCCTAGCGGGTACTACGAGCAGTACTTC. V is TRBV4-3 and J is TRBJ2-7; TRBD2 aligns across 8 bases. The CDR3 is 16 residues long. The germline CDR1 and CDR2 sequences are LGHNA and YSLEER. V gave up 0 bases and J gave up 3 bases; unmatched junction bases: 7.

The CDR3 reads CASSPGLAGGVETQYF. The CDR3 DNA sequence: TGCGCCAGCAGCCCGGGACTAGCGGGAGGGGTGGAGACCCAGTACTTC. This chain joins TRBV5-1 and TRBJ2-5, with 16 bases identical to TRBD2. The CDR3 totals 16 residues. The ends lost 4 bases at V and 5 bases at J; junction bases unmatched: 5. From germline, CDR1 is SGHRS and CDR2 YFSETQ.

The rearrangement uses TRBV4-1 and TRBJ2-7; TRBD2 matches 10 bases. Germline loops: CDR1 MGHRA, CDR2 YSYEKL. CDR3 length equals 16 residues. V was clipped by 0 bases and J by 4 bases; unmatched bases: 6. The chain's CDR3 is CASSQDSSGRWYEQYF. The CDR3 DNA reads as TGCGCCAGCAGCCAAGATTCTAGCGGGAGATGGTACGAGCAGTACTTC.

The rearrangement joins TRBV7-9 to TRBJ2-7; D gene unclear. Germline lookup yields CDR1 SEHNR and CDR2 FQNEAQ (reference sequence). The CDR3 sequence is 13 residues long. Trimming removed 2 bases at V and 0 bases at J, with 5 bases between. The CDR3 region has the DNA TGTGCCAGCAGCTTACAGAACTCCTACGAGCAGTACTTC. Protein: CASSLQNSYEQYF.

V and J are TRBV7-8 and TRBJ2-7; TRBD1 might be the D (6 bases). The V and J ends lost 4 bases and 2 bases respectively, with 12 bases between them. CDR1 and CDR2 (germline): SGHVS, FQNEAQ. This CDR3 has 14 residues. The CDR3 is CASSSRQATYEQYF. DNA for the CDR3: TGTGCCAGCAGCTCAAGACAGGCTACCTACGAGCAGTACTTC.

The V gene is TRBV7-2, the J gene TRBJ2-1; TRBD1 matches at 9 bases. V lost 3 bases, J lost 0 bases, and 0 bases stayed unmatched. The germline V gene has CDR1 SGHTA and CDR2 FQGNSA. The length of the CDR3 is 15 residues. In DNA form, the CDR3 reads TGTGCCAGCAGCTTGACAGGGGGCTCCTACAATGAGCAGTTCTTC. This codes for CASSLTGGSYNEQFF.

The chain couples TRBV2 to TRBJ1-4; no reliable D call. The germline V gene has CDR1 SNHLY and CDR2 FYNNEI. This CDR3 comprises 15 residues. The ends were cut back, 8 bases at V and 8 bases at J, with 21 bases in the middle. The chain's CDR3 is CASRYSGNSREKLFF. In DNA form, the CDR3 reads TGTGCCAGCCGTTACTCGGGGAACAGTCGGGAAAAACTGTTTTTT.

In DNA form, the CDR3 reads TGTGCCAGTAGTACGCGACAGGGGGTCCCCCCTGGGGCCAACGTCCTGACTTTC. Protein: CASSTRQGVPPGANVLTF. J is TRBJ2-6 and V is TRBV19; TRBD1 matches at 9 bases. The germline V gene has CDR1 LNHDA and CDR2 SQIVND (reference sequence). J gave up 2 bases and V 4 bases, and 9 bases lay outside the gene matches. This CDR3 contains 18 residues. The full variable domain, its missing parts supplied by reference TRBV19 and TRBJ2-6, is DGGITQSPKYLFRKEGQNVTLSCEQNLNHDAMYWYRQDPGQGLRLIYYSQIVNDFQKGDIAEGYSVSREKKESFPLTVTSAQKNPTAFYLCASSTRQGVPPGANVLTFGAGSRLTVL.

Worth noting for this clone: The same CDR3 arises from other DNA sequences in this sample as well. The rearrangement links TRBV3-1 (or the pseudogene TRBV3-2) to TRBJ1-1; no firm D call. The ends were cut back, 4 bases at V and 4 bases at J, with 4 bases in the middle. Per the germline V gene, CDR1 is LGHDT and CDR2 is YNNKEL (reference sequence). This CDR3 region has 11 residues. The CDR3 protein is CASSRGTEAFF. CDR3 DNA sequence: TGTGCCAGCAGCCGGGGCACTGAAGCTTTCTTT.

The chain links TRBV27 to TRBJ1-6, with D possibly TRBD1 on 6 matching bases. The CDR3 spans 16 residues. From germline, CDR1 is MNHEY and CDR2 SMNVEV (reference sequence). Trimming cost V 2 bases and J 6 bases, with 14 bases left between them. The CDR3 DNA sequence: TGTGCCAGCAGTTTACGGGCAGGGGCTAGTAATTCACCCCTCCACTTT. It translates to CASSLRAGASNSPLHF.

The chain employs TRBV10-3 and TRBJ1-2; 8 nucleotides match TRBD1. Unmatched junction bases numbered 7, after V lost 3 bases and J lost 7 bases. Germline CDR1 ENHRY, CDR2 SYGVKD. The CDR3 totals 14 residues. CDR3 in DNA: TGTGCCATCAGTGAAGGACAGGGTTTCGGTGGCTACACCTTC. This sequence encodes CAISEGQGFGGYTF.